This T cell receptor beta chain was captured in a study of T cell responses to AZD1222 COVID-19 vaccine. Study in general: Analysis merged second doses at about 4 or about 12 weeks.

Here immunoSEQ multiplex PCR was the method, and the copy in TCRdb shows in-frame clones only, minus some. The sample carries around 100,000 clones, 90% to 95% recorded once. Study outcomes and limitations: Following two doses of AZD1222, Spike-specific TCR breadth and depth rose. Clonal diversity was possibly underestimated, and white British individuals and females predominated among donors.

The CDR3 is made up of 12 amino acids. Germline CDR1 and CDR2: LGHDT and YNNKEL (reference sequence). V shed 4 bases and J shed 6 bases, with 9 bases lying between them. Of note for this clone: Its target is not known.

The chain links TRBV3-1 (or the pseudogene TRBV3-2) to TRBJ1-2; D is undetermined. Source: peripheral blood, taken on day 0 of AZD1222 vaccination. The receptor comes from an adult in good health. Here the CDR3 reads CASSRGRDGYTF. In DNA, the CDR3 is TGTGCCAGCAGCCGCGGACGGGATGGCTACACCTTC.